This TCR beta chain was identified during a study of T cell changes during pregnancy in multiple sclerosis. Sequencing was performed with immunoSEQ multiplex PCR; in TCRdb, only in-frame clones are kept and a portion is missing. Here the sample spans under 50,000 clones, roughly 87% being singletons. The V gene's germline CDR1 is MNHEY and CDR2 SMNVEV (reference sequence). V was clipped by 3 bases and J by 2 bases, with 7 bases between them. The CDR3 is made up of 13 amino acids. This clone was detected only once. The chain carries TRBV27 and TRBJ1-2, with D maybe TRBD1 (5 bases). This clonotype was obtained from a female donor with multiple sclerosis, enrolled in a pregnancy study. This specimen was CD4+ T cells from peripheral blood mononuclear cells, taken after pregnancy. This CDR3 is CASSLTVNYGYTF. CDR3 coding DNA: TGTGCCAGCAGTTTGACAGTAAACTATGGCTACACCTTC.